The 16 T cell receptor beta chains below come from one sample, sequenced in a study of Tregs in tolerant kidney transplant recipients. Sequencing was performed with immunoSEQ multiplex PCR; in TCRdb, only in-frame clones are kept and a portion is missing. The data contain about 240,000 clones, about four fifths of them singletons. The sequenced sample consisted of CD4+ T cells from blood. These receptors were taken from a human donor in good health.

The genes are TRBV6-5 and TRBJ1-2; D perhaps matches TRBD1 (5 bases). The V end was cut by 6 bases, the J end by 4 bases, with 12 bases between. Germline values: CDR1 MNHEY, CDR2 SVGAGI. This CDR3 comprises 13 residues. The chain's CDR3 is CASRADTGYGYTF. The CDR3 DNA sequence: TGTGCCAGCAGGGCGGACACCGGCTATGGCTACACCTTC.

This chain links TRBV19 with TRBJ1-2; 10 positions match TRBD1. This CDR3 contains 18 residues. Germline CDR1 LNHDA, CDR2 SQIVND (reference sequence). V lost 6 bases, J lost 4 bases, and 17 bases stayed unmatched. CDR3 nucleotides: TGTGCCAGTAGCAGATGGCGGGACAGGGGCCGATCGGGCTATGGCTACACCTTC. Protein sequence: CASSRWRDRGRSGYGYTF.

This clone showed up just a few times. The chain couples TRBV6-5 to TRBJ1-4; 10 bases are a match to TRBD1. The V gene end was trimmed by 5 bases and the J gene end by 3 bases; junction bases not matched to a gene: 3. The CDR3 length is 15 residues. The germline gives CDR1 MNHEY, CDR2 SVGAGI. The CDR3 reads CASSHDRGPNEKLFF. The CDR3 DNA follows: TGTGCCAGCAGTCACGACAGGGGGCCTAATGAAAAACTGTTTTTT.

The V and J genes are TRBV30 and TRBJ1-6; tentative D call: TRBD1 (5 bases). Germline values: CDR1 GTSNPN, CDR2 SVGIG (reference sequence). The CDR3 runs to 14 residues. V lost 0 bases and J lost 8, with 11 bases in between. CDR3 amino acids: CAWSVQGLYSPLHF. The CDR3 DNA is TGTGCCTGGAGTGTGCAGGGTTTGTATTCACCCCTCCACTTT.

The chain is built from TRBV5-6 and TRBJ1-2; the D is unclear. This CDR3 comprises 13 residues. Trimming took off 0 bases at V and 6 bases at J, with 9 bases between the two ends. CDR1 and CDR2 (germline): SGHDT, YYEEEE. In nucleotides, the CDR3 is TGTGCCAGCAGCTTGGGCCAGGCTCATGGCTACACCTTC. This encodes CASSLGQAHGYTF. The complete variable domain, with remaining parts taken from reference TRBV5-6 and TRBJ1-2, reads DAGVTQSPTHLIKTRGQQVTLRCSPKSGHDTVSWYQQALGQGPQFIFQYYEEEERQRGNFPDRFSGHQFPNYSSELNVNALLLGDSALYLCASSLGQAHGYTFGSGTRLTVV.

The rearrangement links TRBV7-6 to TRBJ1-2; 8 bases fit TRBD1. CDR3 length: 12 residues. Trimming took 5 bases from V and 11 from J; bases not matched to a gene: 7. Germline lookup yields CDR1 SGHVS and CDR2 FNYEAQ. The CDR3 region has the DNA TGTGCCAGCAGCCCCGGACAGGGCCCTTACACCTTC. It translates to CASSPGQGPYTF.

This clone was counted a few times. The J gene is TRBJ1-1, the V gene TRBV7-9; no definite D call. Germline V gene lookup returns CDR1 SEHNR and CDR2 FQNEAQ (reference sequence). The V and J ends lost 2 bases and 4 bases respectively, with 8 bases between them. CDR3 length equals 13 residues. DNA for the CDR3: TGTGCCAGCAGCTTATCTTCCCCCACTGAAGCTTTCTTT. Translating it yields CASSLSSPTEAFF.

The chain is built from TRBV6-1 and TRBJ2-6; no clear D. CDR1 is MNHNS, CDR2 SASEGT, per germline. Trimming stripped 2 bases from V and 2 bases from J, with 4 bases between. This CDR3 is 14 amino acids long. CDR3 coding DNA: TGTGCCAGCAGTGAACGGGCTGGGGCCAACGTCCTGACTTTC. Translated: CASSERAGANVLTF.

The CDR3 DNA reads as TGTGCCAGCAGTGTGGAACTCGGGAATACGCAGTATTTT. Residues: CASSVELGNTQYF. J is TRBJ2-3 and V is TRBV6-4, with D perhaps TRBD2 (5 bases). Germline V lookup: CDR1 MRHNA, CDR2 SNTAGT. The V gene lost 4 bases and the J gene lost 7 bases, with 12 bases spanning the gap. The CDR3 extends over 13 amino acids.

This chain connects TRBV7-9 to TRBJ2-7, with 8 bases lining up with TRBD2. The V segment lost 5 bases and the J segment 2 bases; nucleotides outside the gene matches: 5. Germline V gives CDR1 SEHNR, CDR2 FQNEAQ (reference sequence). The CDR3 loop spans 14 amino acids. The CDR3 region is CASSRPGGAYEQYF. DNA for the CDR3: TGTGCCAGCAGCCGCCCGGGGGGGGCCTACGAGCAGTACTTC.

A few counts support this clone. The chain carries TRBV14 and TRBJ2-6; D is perhaps TRBD2 (6 bases). The CDR3 is made up of 20 amino acids. V shed 1 base and J shed 0 bases, with 19 bases lying between them. Germline V gene lookup returns CDR1 SGHDN and CDR2 FVKESK. In DNA, the CDR3 is TGTGCCAGCAGCCAAGTTATCCCGGGACTTACGTTCTCTGGGGCCAACGTCCTGACTTTC. Encoded protein: CASSQVIPGLTFSGANVLTF.

The rearrangement joins TRBV5-1 to TRBJ1-4; TRBD1 matches at 7 bases. The CDR3 runs to 16 residues. Germline CDR1 reads SGHRS; CDR2 reads YFSETQ. Trimming removed 4 bases from V and 5 bases from J; junction bases left unmatched: 11. The CDR3 sequence is CASSPTPTGLNEKLFF. The CDR3 DNA follows: TGCGCCAGCAGCCCGACTCCGACAGGGTTGAATGAAAAACTGTTTTTT.

V is TRBV9 and J is TRBJ2-3; D not certain. The CDR3 consists of 13 residues. In germline, CDR1 is SGDLS, CDR2 YYNGEE. The germline V and J ends were trimmed by 1 base and 7 bases, with 10 bases remaining between them. CDR3 in DNA: TGTGCCAGCAGCGTAAGCCCTACCTATACGCAGTATTTT. It encodes CASSVSPTYTQYF.

The gene calls are TRBV10-3 and TRBJ1-1; no reliable D call. The germline V gene has CDR1 ENHRY and CDR2 SYGVKD. V lost 0 bases and J lost 4, with 12 bases in between. This CDR3 has 15 amino acids. The CDR3 DNA reads TGTGCCATCAGTGAGTCCGAGGACCGGGCCACTGAAGCTTTCTTT. Its protein is CAISESEDRATEAFF.

This clone was detected only a few times. The chain couples TRBV5-6 to TRBJ2-5, with TRBD2 matching over 7 bases. Germline CDR1 is SGHDT and CDR2 is YYEEEE. Germline trimming cut 3 bases from V and 4 bases from J; bases unmatched to any gene: 9. This CDR3 is 15 amino acids long. The CDR3 nucleotides read TGTGCCAGCAGCTGGGGTCGGGCTAGCGGAGAGACCCAGTACTTC. It specifies CASSWGRASGETQYF.

The rearrangement links TRBV11-2 to TRBJ2-5; D is uncertain. The CDR3 length is 15 residues. V gave up 3 bases and J gave up 4 bases, with 15 bases separating them. Germline lookup yields CDR1 SGHAT and CDR2 FQNNGV. In DNA form, the CDR3 reads TGTGCCAGCAGCTTCGGCTCCCCGGTGGGAGAGACCCAGTACTTC. Its protein is CASSFGSPVGETQYF.